The present entry profiles one TCR beta chain with its context. Its antigen is still unknown. All of the isolated RNA was reverse transcribed, so expressed TCRB transcripts were sequenced. Approximately 3.6 million reads, on average, came from each naive, central memory and regulatory T cell sample. TCRdb's table, derived via immunoSEQ multiplex PCR, lists solely in-frame clones and lacks some. The sample shows about 400,000 clones, approximately 12% of them seen only once. After removal of 4 bases from V and 6 bases from J, the junction contained 5 bases not matched to a gene. Per the germline V gene, CDR1 is KGHSH and CDR2 is LQKENI. The CDR3 totals 14 residues. The record originates from a study of beta chain features in type 1 diabetes. Study-level information: All of the samples together had approximately 99 million sorted cells examined.

General study findings and limits: The naive, central memory and Treg TCRB repertoires looked more alike in patients than they did in healthy donors. Researchers could not determine here whether HLA type influences TCRB rearrangement. All four CD4+ subsets of Type 1 diabetes patients contained TCRB CDR3s that were moderately but significantly shorter.

This clonotype originated in a woman between 18 and 29 years old with type 1 diabetes. The sequenced sample was naive CD4+ T cells from blood. This chain connects TRBV18 to TRBJ1-4; 7 bases match TRBD1. The CDR3 DNA follows: TGTGCCAGCTCACTGGGGACAGTGGATGAAAAACTGTTTTTT. It yields the protein CASSLGTVDEKLFF.